A selection of T cell receptor beta chains follows, all from one sample in a study of blood T cell repertoires in COVID-19. TCRdb's copy holds only in-frame clones and misses some; the assay was immunoSEQ multiplex PCR. Here the sample spans roughly 110,000 clones, over 70% being singletons. Sample: peripheral blood. The receptors shown here come from a woman in her 70s with acute or convalescent COVID-19. The CDR3 runs from the conserved cysteine through the conserved F or W. Fields, in order: J gene, clone size, V gene, D gene, CDR3 DNA, CDR3 protein. A D gene is named only where the DNA matches it firmly. Rows may omit the clone size; those that give it use once, few, many or a size class.

J gene: TRBJ2-7; clone size: .; V gene: TRBV12-3/TRBV12-4; D gene: .; CDR3 DNA: TGTGCCAGCACCTTGGGAGGATCCTACGAGCAGTACTTC; CDR3 protein: CASTLGGSYEQYF
J gene: TRBJ2-1; clone size: .; V gene: TRBV7-6; D gene: TRBD2; CDR3 DNA: TGTGCCAGCAGTCTTAGCGGGCCGAGCTCCTACAATGAGCAGTTCTTC; CDR3 protein: CASSLSGPSSYNEQFF
J gene: TRBJ2-5; clone size: .; V gene: TRBV24-1; D gene: TRBD1; CDR3 DNA: TGTGCCACCAGTGATTCCGGGACAGGGGCTAAAGGATCAGAGACCCAGTACTTC; CDR3 protein: CATSDSGTGAKGSETQYF
J gene: TRBJ1-5; clone size: .; V gene: TRBV7-3; D gene: TRBD1; CDR3 DNA: TGTGCCAGCAGCTTACAGCCAGGGGGGAGCCAGCATTTT; CDR3 protein: CASSLQPGGSQHF
J gene: TRBJ2-1; clone size: .; V gene: TRBV7-8; D gene: TRBD2; CDR3 DNA: TGTGCCAGCAATAGGGCGGGAGACTCAAGCAATGAGCAGTTCTTC; CDR3 protein: CASNRAGDSSNEQFF
J gene: TRBJ2-5; clone size: .; V gene: TRBV7-8; D gene: TRBD1; CDR3 DNA: TGTGCCAGCAGCCCGGGACAGAGAAAAGAGACCCAGTACTTC; CDR3 protein: CASSPGQRKETQYF
J gene: TRBJ2-2; clone size: .; V gene: TRBV21-1; D gene: .; CDR3 DNA: TGTGCCAGCAGCTCCTCCCCCGGGACAGATGCCGGGGAGCTGTTTTTT; CDR3 protein: CASSSSPGTDAGELFF
J gene: TRBJ1-1; clone size: .; V gene: TRBV30; D gene: TRBD1; CDR3 DNA: TGTGCCGGGAACAGGGGGGGTTCGACTGAAGCTTTCTTT; CDR3 protein: CAGNRGGSTEAFF
J gene: TRBJ2-7; clone size: .; V gene: TRBV3-1/TRBV3-2; D gene: TRBD1; CDR3 DNA: TGTGCCAGTCGTTCTTCCCGTCCCGGGACAGGGGCCTACGAGCAGTACTTC; CDR3 protein: CASRSSRPGTGAYEQYF
J gene: TRBJ2-7; clone size: .; V gene: TRBV15; D gene: TRBD1; CDR3 DNA: TGTGCCACCGGAAAGGACAGGGGCCTCTACGAGCAGTACTTC; CDR3 protein: CATGKDRGLYEQYF
J gene: TRBJ2-1; clone size: once; V gene: TRBV11-2; D gene: TRBD1; CDR3 DNA: TGTGCCAGCAGCCCCCTAGGACAGGGCTACAATGAGCAGTTCTTC; CDR3 protein: CASSPLGQGYNEQFF
J gene: TRBJ1-1; clone size: .; V gene: TRBV14; D gene: .; CDR3 DNA: TGTGCCAGCAGCCAAGTGTCCGGTGGCACTGAAGCTTTCTTT; CDR3 protein: CASSQVSGGTEAFF
J gene: TRBJ2-7; clone size: few; V gene: TRBV2; D gene: .; CDR3 DNA: TGTGCCAGCACCCCGGTGGGAGCCCAGGCTGGCTACGAGCAGTACTTC; CDR3 protein: CASTPVGAQAGYEQYF
J gene: TRBJ1-6; clone size: .; V gene: TRBV12-5; D gene: .; CDR3 DNA: TGTGCTAGTGGCCTCGGGGGGGGGCGCGGGTCACCCCTCCACTTT; CDR3 protein: CASGLGGGRGSPLHF
J gene: TRBJ2-7; clone size: .; V gene: TRBV5-5; D gene: TRBD1; CDR3 DNA: TGTGCCAGCAGCTTGGCTCCGGACAGGGGGCGGTCCGAGCAGTACTTC; CDR3 protein: CASSLAPDRGRSEQYF
J gene: TRBJ1-4; clone size: few; V gene: TRBV19; D gene: .; CDR3 DNA: TGTGCCAGTAACCCCTCCAGAACAACTAATGAAAAACTGTTTTTT; CDR3 protein: CASNPSRTTNEKLFF